Listed below are T cell receptor beta chains from one sample, sequenced in a study of PD-1 blockade in classical Hodgkin lymphoma. Method: immunoSEQ multiplex PCR; TCRdb's copy keeps in-frame clones and lacks some. The sample lists around 20,000 clones; roughly three quarters were seen once. Sequences were derived from peripheral blood mononuclear cells (PBMCs), sampled before the second cycle of nivolumab. These receptors were collected from a human donor with classical Hodgkin lymphoma. CDR3s include the opening cysteine and the closing phenylalanine or tryptophan. The D gene is left open where the match is weak. The size field is filled for only some rows; it gives once, few, many or a size class.

d_call	v_call	cdr3_length	j_call	clone_size	cdr3_nt	cdr3_aa
.	TRBV9	15	TRBJ2-5	.	TGTGCCAGCAGCCCCAGTGGGACTGAGCAAGAGACCCAGTACTTC	CASSPSGTEQETQYF
.	TRBV28	14	TRBJ1-5	.	TGTGCCAGCAGGATCCAGGGAGTAAGTCAGCCCCAGCATTTT	CASRIQGVSQPQHF
.	TRBV6-4	13	TRBJ2-5	.	TGTGCCAGCAGTGCCACGGACTTAGAGACCCAGTACTTC	CASSATDLETQYF
.	TRBV30	11	TRBJ2-7	.	TGTGCCTGGGGTAGGCTAGAGGAGCAGTACTTC	CAWGRLEEQYF
TRBD1	TRBV19	15	TRBJ2-5	.	TGTGCCAGTAGTATGACCGGGACAGGGGGAGAGACCCAGTACTTC	CASSMTGTGGETQYF
.	TRBV13	12	TRBJ2-3	few	TGTGCCAGCAGCTTATCCTCGGGTACGCAGTATTTT	CASSLSSGTQYF
TRBD2	TRBV28	18	TRBJ2-1	.	TGTGCCAGCAGGCGAGGCGGGAGGGCCGAATTACCCTACAATGAGCAGTTCTTC	CASRRGGRAELPYNEQFF
.	TRBV28	13	TRBJ1-1	.	TGTGCCAGCAGCCAAGACAGCCCCCGACAAGCTTTCTTT	CASSQDSPRQAFF
.	TRBV5-6	15	TRBJ1-2	.	TGTGCCAGCAGCCCGAGGCCCCGACCGGGCTATGGCTACACCTTC	CASSPRPRPGYGYTF
TRBD1	TRBV15	16	TRBJ1-5	.	TGTGCCACCAGCAGAGGGGACAGGGGGATCAATCAGCCCCAGCATTTT	CATSRGDRGINQPQHF
.	TRBV10-3	12	TRBJ2-1	.	TGTGCCATCAGGTACGGTGCGACTGAGCAGTTCTTC	CAIRYGATEQFF
.	TRBV5-5	15	TRBJ2-2	.	TGTGCCAGCAGCTTGGAACAGGGAGGCCACGGGGAGCTGTTTTTT	CASSLEQGGHGELFF
.	TRBV30	16	TRBJ2-7	.	TGTGCCTGGAGTGCCGGACTGAGCCCCAGACCCTACGAGCAGTACTTC	CAWSAGLSPRPYEQYF
.	TRBV9	13	TRBJ2-7	once	TGTGCCAGCAGCGTAGGGAGTATTTACGAGCAGTACTTC	CASSVGSIYEQYF
TRBD2	TRBV28	15	TRBJ2-1	.	TGTGCCAGCAGTACGACTAGCGGGAGACTCAATGAGCAGTTCTTC	CASSTTSGRLNEQFF
TRBD2	TRBV7-3	14	TRBJ2-2	.	TGTGCCAGCAGCTTCAGCGGGAGCACCGGGGAGCTGTTTTTT	CASSFSGSTGELFF
.	TRBV4-3	16	TRBJ2-1	few	TGCGCCAGCAGCCCCCGTCCGGTTGGCACCTACAATGAGCAGTTCTTC	CASSPRPVGTYNEQFF